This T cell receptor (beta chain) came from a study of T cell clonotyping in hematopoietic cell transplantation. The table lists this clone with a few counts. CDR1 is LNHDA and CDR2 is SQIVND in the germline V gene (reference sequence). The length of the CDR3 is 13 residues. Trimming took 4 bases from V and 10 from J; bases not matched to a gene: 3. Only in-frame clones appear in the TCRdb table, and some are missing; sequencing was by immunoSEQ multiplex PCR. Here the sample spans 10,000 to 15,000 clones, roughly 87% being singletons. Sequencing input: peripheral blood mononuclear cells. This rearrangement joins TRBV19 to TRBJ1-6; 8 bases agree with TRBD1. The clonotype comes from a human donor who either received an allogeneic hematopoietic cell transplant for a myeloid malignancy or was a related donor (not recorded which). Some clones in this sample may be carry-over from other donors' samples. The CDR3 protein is CASSTGQGSPLHF. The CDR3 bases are TGTGCCAGTAGTACCGGACAGGGCTCACCCCTCCACTTT.